Listed below are T cell receptor beta chains from one sample, sequenced in a study of blood T cells in healthy people across ages. MiXCR, applied by TCRdb to the 5' RACE reads, yields one record per CDR3 protein. Of 1.5 million to 2 million distinct CDR3 sequences detected, 28% appear once; the ten largest clones hold roughly 8.2%. The sample comprised blood. The receptors originated from a young woman in good health. The CDR3 runs from the conserved cysteine through the conserved F or W. For some rows the clone size is stated as once, few or many, or as a class when expanded; others skip it.

v_call clone_size cdr3_aa
TRBV14 . CASSQERGRLAGYNEQFF
TRBV5-1 . CASSLRQGAPRGANVLTF
TRBV3-1 . CASSQDGRGYERYF
TRBV20-1 . CSARGQGVLSQYF
TRBV29-1 . CSVNRGGPNTEAFF
TRBV12-3/TRBV12-4 many CASSFRREDYNEQFF
TRBV7-2 many CASSFPAGSYEQYF
TRBV4-1 few CASSQHRGGQGYGYTF
TRBV6-5 . CASSEQGSTSHGYTF
TRBV20-1 . CSARAELGRSTDTQYF
TRBV4-1 . CASSQDGTQAHSGANVLTF
TRBV29-1 few CSGRDGTQETQYF
TRBV5-1 few CASTKPSTTVPQADGYTF
TRBV7-2 . CASSLDYIGHGNTEAFF
TRBV11-2 . CASSSGPYEAFF
TRBV11-2 . CASSWKDRGVNEQFF
TRBV20-1 few CSAQGGAYNEQFF
TRBV19 . CASRPDRERNNEQFF
TRBV6-1 . CASSQSRDSLGNEQFF
TRBV11-2 . CASSSASGPHLYEQYF
TRBV12-3/TRBV12-4 few CASSFPPAPSTDTQYF
TRBV4-1 . CASSQGERGYEQYF
TRBV28 few CASSWTQGYQETQYF
TRBV4-2 many CASSHADRGLGEQYF
TRBV20-1 . CRVEREYEQYF
TRBV3-1 . CASSFLDRGGYDYTF